These T cell receptor beta chains were read from a single sample in a study of cytomegalovirus exposure and HLA in healthy donors. Assay used: immunoSEQ multiplex PCR; TCRdb lists only in-frame clones, some missing. The table records more than 110,000 clones, 65% to 80% of them present only once. Material: PBMCs. These receptors all stem from a male donor in good health and CMV-seronegative. The CDR3 runs from the conserved cysteine through the conserved F or W. Each record gives: clone size, D gene, CDR3 length, J gene, V gene, CDR3 DNA, CDR3 protein. D genes are given only for firm matches. Expanded clones get a size class; other rows say once, few or many, or leave the size out.

.	TRBD1	13	TRBJ2-3	TRBV7-7	TGTGCTAGCAGCAAACAGGGGAAAGATACGCAGTATTTT	CASSKQGKDTQYF
.	TRBD2	14	TRBJ2-7	TRBV19	TGTGCCAATAACCGGGGGGGCCTTGACTTCGAGCAGTACTTC	CANNRGGLDFEQYF
.	.	16	TRBJ1-2	TRBV25-1	TGTGCCAGCAGTGAATCCGGGGTGGGGGCGCGGCGTGGCTACACCTTC	CASSESGVGARRGYTF
.	.	16	TRBJ1-6	TRBV28	TGTGCCAGCAGTTTGTATACAGGGATGGGGTATTCACCCCTCCACTTT	CASSLYTGMGYSPLHF
.	TRBD2	18	TRBJ2-3	TRBV5-4	TGTGCCAGCAGCCGGGAGGGCGGGAGGATCCCCCGGAAGGATACGCAGTATTTT	CASSREGGRIPRKDTQYF
few	TRBD1	15	TRBJ1-2	TRBV5-6	TGTGCCAGCAGCTTCCCGGACAGGCCCAACTCTGGCTACACCTTC	CASSFPDRPNSGYTF
.	TRBD1	15	TRBJ1-1	TRBV7-2	TGTGCCAGCAGCCGGAAGACAGGGGTCAACACTGAAGCTTTCTTT	CASSRKTGVNTEAFF
.	.	16	TRBJ2-1	TRBV27	TGTGCCAGCAGTTTTCGAGCGCTCCGTTCCTACAATGAGCAGTTCTTC	CASSFRALRSYNEQFF
.	TRBD1	18	TRBJ2-4	TRBV7-3	TGTGCCAGCAGCTTAACGTCCGGGACAGCCTTAGCCAAAAACAGTCAGTACTTC	CASSLTSGTALAKNSQYF
once	TRBD2	19	TRBJ2-5	TRBV6-1	TGTGCCAGCAGTGAAGTCGCGGGAGGAAAAGTGAAGATGGAAGAGACCCAGTACTTC	CASSEVAGGKVKMEETQYF
.	.	13	TRBJ2-2	TRBV7-9	TGTGCCAGCAGCCACAGGGCTGTCGGGGAGCTGTTTTTT	CASSHRAVGELFF
.	.	11	TRBJ2-3	TRBV7-6	TGTGCCAGCAGCACGGGAGATACGCAGTATTTT	CASSTGDTQYF
.	TRBD1	16	TRBJ2-2	TRBV2	TGTGCCAGCAGCCTCCAGGGGGTCTTAAACACCGGGGAGCTGTTTTTT	CASSLQGVLNTGELFF
.	.	23	TRBJ1-5	TRBV9	TGTGCCAGCAGCGTAGAAATGGGGGCCCTGGGACACAAACCCGAAGAAGGCAATCAGCCCCAGCATTTT	CASSVEMGALGHKPEEGNQPQHF
.	.	10	TRBJ1-1	TRBV29-1	TGCAGCAGCGAGGTGACTGAAGCTTTCTTT	CSSEVTEAFF
.	TRBD1	16	TRBJ1-6	TRBV19	TGTGCCAGTAGTATCCGGGACAGGGGTTATAATTCACCCCTCCACTTT	CASSIRDRGYNSPLHF
once	.	15	TRBJ2-1	TRBV5-4	TGTGCCAGCAGCTTGACGGGGGGCTGGTTAAATGAGCAGTTCTTC	CASSLTGGWLNEQFF
.	.	16	TRBJ2-2	TRBV9	TGTGCCAGCAGCCCGAGGGGGGGAGCGAACACCGGGGAGCTGTTTTTT	CASSPRGGANTGELFF
.	TRBD1	16	TRBJ2-7	TRBV4-1	TGCGCCAGCAGCCATGGACAGGCGCTACCCCCCTACGAGCAGTACTTC	CASSHGQALPPYEQYF
once	.	15	TRBJ1-2	TRBV7-8	TGTGCCAGCAGCTTAGGGGGAGGGGGGGCCAGTGGCTACACCTTC	CASSLGGGGASGYTF